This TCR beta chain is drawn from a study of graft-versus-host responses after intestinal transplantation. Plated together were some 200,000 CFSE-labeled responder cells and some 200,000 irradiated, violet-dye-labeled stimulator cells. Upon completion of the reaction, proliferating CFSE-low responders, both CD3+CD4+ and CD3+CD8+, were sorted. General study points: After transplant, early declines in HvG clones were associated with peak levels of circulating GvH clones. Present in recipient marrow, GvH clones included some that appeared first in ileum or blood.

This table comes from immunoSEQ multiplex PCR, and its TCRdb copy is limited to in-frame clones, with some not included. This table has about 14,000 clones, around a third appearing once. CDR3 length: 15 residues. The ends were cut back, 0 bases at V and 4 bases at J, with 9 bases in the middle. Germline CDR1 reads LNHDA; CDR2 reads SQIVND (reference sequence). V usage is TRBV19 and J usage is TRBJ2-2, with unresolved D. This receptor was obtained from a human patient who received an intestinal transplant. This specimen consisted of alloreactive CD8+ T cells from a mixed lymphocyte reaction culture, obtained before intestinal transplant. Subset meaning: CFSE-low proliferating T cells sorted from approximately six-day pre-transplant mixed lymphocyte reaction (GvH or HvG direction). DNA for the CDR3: TGTGCCAGTAGTATAGATGAACAGTTCACCGGGGAGCTGTTTTTT. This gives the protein CASSIDEQFTGELFF. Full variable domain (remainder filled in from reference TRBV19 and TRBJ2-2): DGGITQSPKYLFRKEGQNVTLSCEQNLNHDAMYWYRQDPGQGLRLIYYSQIVNDFQKGDIAEGYSVSREKKESFPLTVTSAQKNPTAFYLCASSIDEQFTGELFFGEGSRLTVL.